This T cell receptor (beta chain) was obtained from a study of T cells in tumors after PD-1 blockade. Profiled with immunoSEQ multiplex PCR; TCRdb holds only in-frame clones, not every one. The data show 8,500 or so clones, around 57% seen once. CDR3 size: 13 residues. The V gene lost 6 bases and the J gene lost 0 bases, with 8 bases spanning the gap. The V gene's germline CDR1 is KGHSH and CDR2 LQKENI. Noted time point: second of two post-therapy site-matched biopsies about 2 months apart. The receptor was isolated from a human donor with basal cell carcinoma. This sample comprised tumor tissue, obtained after anti-PD-1 treatment. The genes are TRBV18 and TRBJ1-1, with D perhaps TRBD1 (5 bases). The CDR3 here is CASSPDMNTEAFF. In DNA, the CDR3 is TGTGCCAGCTCCCCGGACATGAACACTGAAGCTTTCTTT.